Following are 19 T cell receptor beta chains from one sample sequenced in a study of radiotherapy plus CTLA-4 blockade in lung cancer. Profiled with immunoSEQ multiplex PCR; TCRdb holds only in-frame clones, not every one. The sample holds tens of thousands of clones, 70% to 75% seen once. Source: peripheral blood, taken from a patient treated with radiotherapy plus ipilimumab. The receptors were gathered from a human donor with non-small cell lung cancer who had stable disease on radiotherapy plus ipilimumab.

The V call is TRBV5-1, the J call TRBJ2-3; a weak D match, TRBD2 (7 bases). Per the germline V gene, CDR1 is SGHRS and CDR2 is YFSETQ. V was cut by 0 bases and J by 8 bases, with 13 bases left in between. This CDR3 has 14 residues. The CDR3 sequence is CASSLEGGRGTQYF. In DNA, the CDR3 is TGCGCCAGCAGCTTGGAGGGGGGGCGAGGTACGCAGTATTTT.

This chain links TRBV10-2 with TRBJ2-2; possible D gene TRBD2, 5 bases. Per germline, CDR1 WSHSY and CDR2 SAAADI. The CDR3 has 14 amino acids. V lost 6 bases and J 2 bases, leaving 10 bases between the germline ends. CDR3 coding DNA: TGCGCCAGCAGGGGGAGACAAAACACCGGGGAGCTGTTTTTT. Its protein product is CASRGRQNTGELFF.

Written as DNA, the CDR3 is TGTGCCAGCAGCCGCAGGGGGTTCGGAAGTGAAAAACTGTTTTTT. Protein: CASSRRGFGSEKLFF. The chain uses TRBV5-6 and TRBJ1-4; 7 bases line up with TRBD1. Trimming removed 4 bases from V and 7 bases from J; junction bases left unmatched: 10. Per the germline V gene, CDR1 is SGHDT and CDR2 is YYEEEE. The CDR3 totals 15 residues.

The genes are TRBV7-3 and TRBJ2-5, with TRBD2 as a possible D gene (5 bases). This CDR3 has 13 amino acids. Germline CDR1 reads SGHTA; CDR2 reads FQGTGA. V lost 3 bases to trimming and J lost 2 bases, with 7 bases between them. CDR3 coding DNA: TGTGCCAGCAGCTTCCGGACTCAAGAGACCCAGTACTTC. This gives the protein CASSFRTQETQYF.

The J gene is TRBJ2-5, the V gene TRBV5-8, with D hard to call. The CDR3 sequence is 15 residues long. V dropped 4 bases and J dropped 5 bases, with 18 bases sitting between them. Germline CDR1 is SGHTS and CDR2 is YDEGEE. CDR3 nucleotides: TGTGCCAGCAGCGCGGACGGAGTAGTGGGGGAGACCCAGTACTTC. Translated, it gives CASSADGVVGETQYF.

This clone was counted only a few times. V gene TRBV28 combines with J gene TRBJ1-2; D possibly corresponds to TRBD1 (6 bases). Looked up from germline, CDR1 is MDHEN and CDR2 is SYDVKM. CDR3 length: 13 residues. Trimming left V 7 bases short and J 3 bases short, with 12 bases between. This CDR3 reads CASTSGQHYGYTF. The CDR3 nucleotides are TGTGCCAGCACGTCCGGACAGCACTATGGCTACACCTTC.

V usage is TRBV6-1 and J usage is TRBJ2-3; D is unresolved. CDR1 and CDR2 from the germline V gene are MNHNS and SASEGT. The CDR3 runs to 12 residues. Trimming stripped 5 bases from V and 2 bases from J, with 5 bases between. CDR3 coding DNA: TGTGCCAGCAGTCCCACCACAGATACGCAGTATTTT. Its translation is CASSPTTDTQYF.

This clone was observed a handful of times. J is TRBJ2-5 and V is TRBV9; no reliable D call. The CDR3 totals 13 residues. V lost 3 bases and J lost 5, with 11 bases in between. Germline V gene lookup returns CDR1 SGDLS and CDR2 YYNGEE. The CDR3: CASSARVLETQYF. CDR3 nucleotides: TGTGCCAGCAGCGCCCGAGTGTTGGAGACCCAGTACTTC.

The chain's CDR3 is CASSPDVNYGYTF. The CDR3 nucleotides read TGTGCCAGCAGCCCAGACGTTAACTATGGCTACACCTTC. The rearrangement joins TRBV9 to TRBJ1-2; D ambiguous. Looked up from germline, CDR1 is SGDLS and CDR2 is YYNGEE. Trimming left V 4 bases short and J 1 base short, with 8 bases between. This CDR3 region has 13 residues. Using reference TRBV9 and TRBJ1-2 for the parts outside the CDR3, the full variable domain is DSGVTQTPKHLITATGQRVTLRCSPRSGDLSVYWYQQSLDQGLQFLIQYYNGEERAKGNILERFSAQQFPDLHSELNLSSLELGDSALYFCASSPDVNYGYTFGSGTRLTVV.

V usage is TRBV5-4 and J usage is TRBJ1-1; TRBD1 aligns across 9 bases. J lost 4 bases, V lost 4 bases, and 5 bases had no gene match. Germline values: CDR1 SGHNT, CDR2 YYREEE (reference sequence). The CDR3 has 14 amino acids. The CDR3 coding sequence is TGTGCCAGCAGCGCCCCGGGACAGGGCACTGAAGCTTTCTTT. As protein: CASSAPGQGTEAFF.

In its sample, this clone was seen once. The genes are TRBV7-2 and TRBJ1-2; 8 nucleotides align to TRBD1. The junction had 10 bases not matched to a gene; V was cut back by 2 bases and J by 2 bases. Germline values: CDR1 SGHTA, CDR2 FQGNSA. This CDR3 is built from 17 residues. The CDR3 DNA sequence: TGTGCCAGCAGCTTAAAAGGGACAGGTACTAAGAACTATGGCTACACCTTC. This codes for CASSLKGTGTKNYGYTF. The variable domain in full, completed from reference TRBV7-2 and TRBJ1-2, reads GAGVSQSPSNKVTEKGKDVELRCDPISGHTALYWYRQSLGQGLEFLIYFQGNSAPDKSGLPSDRFSAERTGGSVSTLTIQRTQQEDSAVYLCASSLKGTGTKNYGYTFGSGTRLTVV.

This clone was observed once. The chain recombines TRBV21-1 with TRBJ1-1; the table assigns TRBD1, which was not confirmed against the DNA. TRBV21-1 is deemed a pseudogene. The CDR3 is made up of 13 amino acids. The CDR3 loop reads CATQDSGNTEAFF. Here the CDR3 DNA reads TGTGCTACACAGGATTCCGGGAACACTGAAGCTTTCTTT.

V is TRBV27 and J is TRBJ1-1; 7 positions match TRBD1. Germline lookup yields CDR1 MNHEY and CDR2 SMNVEV (reference sequence). This CDR3 contains 15 residues. V was pared by 4 bases and J by 3 bases, with 8 bases of the junction left unmatched. CDR3 coding DNA: TGTGCCAGCAGTTCATTAGGGGGACAGCACACTGAAGCTTTCTTT. Protein product: CASSSLGGQHTEAFF.

The rearrangement joins TRBV5-1 to TRBJ2-5, with D possibly being TRBD2 (5 bases). Germline values: CDR1 SGHRS, CDR2 YFSETQ. V lost 2 bases, J lost 1 base, and 9 bases lay in between. This CDR3 has 14 amino acids. The CDR3 sequence: CASSFIGIQETQYF. The DNA for the CDR3 is TGCGCCAGCAGCTTCATCGGGATCCAAGAGACCCAGTACTTC.

The count of this clone is one. The genes are TRBV28 and TRBJ2-2, with 8 bases that match TRBD1. CDR3 length equals 15 residues. Germline CDR1 reads MDHEN; CDR2 reads SYDVKM. V lost 6 bases and J lost 4; bases outside the gene matches: 7. The CDR3 region is CASSLRTGSTGELFF. The CDR3 nucleotides are TGTGCCAGCAGCCTGCGGACAGGGTCCACCGGGGAGCTGTTTTTT.

The CDR3 DNA reads TGCGCCAGCAGGGACCGGGACAGCTCCTACAATGAGCAGTTCTTC. This codes for CASRDRDSSYNEQFF. J is TRBJ2-1 and V is TRBV23-1; the match to TRBD1 covers 7 bases. TRBV23-1 is placed among ORFs of uncertain function. The CDR3 consists of 15 residues. The J segment lost 0 bases and the V segment lost 6 bases, leaving 5 bases of the junction unmatched.

This clone was recorded once. V and J are TRBV11-2 and TRBJ1-6; 8 bases fit TRBD1. This CDR3 has 15 residues. Germline loops: CDR1 SGHAT, CDR2 FQNNGV. The junction had 7 bases not matched to a gene; V was cut back by 5 bases and J by 7 bases. Here the CDR3 reads CASSLTGQGNSPLHF. The DNA for the CDR3 is TGTGCCAGCAGCCTAACTGGACAGGGAAATTCACCCCTCCACTTT.

The sample holds a few counts of this clone. The chain couples TRBV7-2 to TRBJ2-7; D is unresolved. The CDR3 is 15 residues long. CDR1 and CDR2 from the germline V gene are SGHTA and FQGNSA. V was pared by 1 base and J by 0 bases, with 10 bases between. The CDR3 region has the DNA TGTGCCAGCAGCTTAGGGGTAGTCATCTCCTACGAGCAGTACTTC. Translating it yields CASSLGVVISYEQYF.

The rearrangement links TRBV6-1 to TRBJ1-5, with D perhaps matching TRBD1 (5 bases). V dropped 6 bases and J dropped 4 bases, with 16 bases sitting between them. The length of the CDR3 is 15 residues. CDR1 is MNHNS, CDR2 SASEGT, per germline. The CDR3 protein is CASSRGRDYNQPQHF. CDR3 DNA sequence: TGTGCCAGCAGCCGTGGACGGGACTATAATCAGCCCCAGCATTTT.